The source of this T cell receptor (beta chain) is a study of regulatory T cells in long-lasting Graves disease. Study-level information: Graves' disease counted as persistent after over 5 years of antithyroid drugs with positive TSH receptor antibodies.

Arm-PCR of CDR3 regions and iRepertoire HTBI primers were used to build TCR beta libraries. MiXCR was run by TCRdb on the multiplex PCR reads, yielding one entry per CDR3 protein. This table holds hundreds of thousands of distinct CDR3 sequences, more than 20% found once. The time point: persistent/refractory GD, antithyroid drugs over 5 years with positive TRAb. Construction of the TCR library relied on RNA isolated from PBMCs. The clonotype originates from a female donor with Graves disease. The sample in question was peripheral blood mononuclear cells (PBMCs), obtained when the disease was refractory, from a patient treated with antithyroid drugs.

The CDR3 sequence: CASSYRENRPNSPLHF. DNA for the CDR3: TGTGCCAGCAGCTACAGGGAAAACAGGCCCAATTCACCCCTCCACTTT. The V and J genes are TRBV7-2 and TRBJ1-6, with D tentatively TRBD1 (6 bases). Trimming left V 4 bases short and J 7 bases short, with 17 bases between. This CDR3 spans 16 amino acids. Germline loops: CDR1 SGHTA, CDR2 FQGNSA.